The rows below give T cell receptor beta chains drawn from one sample of a study of HIV-infected patients and healthy controls. Via MiXCR, TCRdb re-called the 5' RACE reads, giving one row per CDR3 protein. The data hold tens of thousands of distinct CDR3 sequences, with 16% observed a single time. The specimen sequenced was CD4+ T cells from blood. The source of these receptors is a human donor in good health. Each CDR3 is given without its conserved first and last residue. The size entry is marked missing in some rows and otherwise reads once, few, many or a size class.

V gene: TRBV7-9; clone size: few; J gene: TRBJ1-1; CDR3 protein: AIHREGTEAF
V gene: TRBV12-3/TRBV12-4; clone size: NA; J gene: TRBJ2-1; CDR3 protein: ASTPGGTGGIRMGEQF
V gene: TRBV4-2; clone size: few; J gene: TRBJ1-5; CDR3 protein: ASSQEGGGNQPQH
V gene: TRBV4-2; clone size: NA; J gene: TRBJ1-4; CDR3 protein: ASSPAGQGVPTNEKLF
V gene: TRBV12-3/TRBV12-4; clone size: few; J gene: TRBJ2-3; CDR3 protein: ASRLSDRPTDTQY
V gene: TRBV4-2; clone size: NA; J gene: TRBJ2-7; CDR3 protein: ASSQEGSGRSFGYEQY
V gene: TRBV10-2; clone size: many; J gene: TRBJ2-3; CDR3 protein: ASSRPGSTDTQY
V gene: TRBV28; clone size: many; J gene: TRBJ2-7; CDR3 protein: ASSAPGQSSSYEQY
V gene: TRBV7-2; clone size: few; J gene: TRBJ2-5; CDR3 protein: ASGGRGLRTQY
V gene: TRBV30; clone size: NA; J gene: TRBJ2-7; CDR3 protein: AWSVAGYEQY
V gene: TRBV6-2/TRBV6-3; clone size: NA; J gene: TRBJ2-3; CDR3 protein: ASSTQLDTQY
V gene: TRBV7-2; clone size: NA; J gene: TRBJ1-1; CDR3 protein: ASSPVLEGRKAF
V gene: TRBV7-2; clone size: NA; J gene: TRBJ2-1; CDR3 protein: ASSLARDNEQF
V gene: TRBV2; clone size: NA; J gene: TRBJ2-1; CDR3 protein: ASSSGTNYNEQF
V gene: TRBV7-2; clone size: few; J gene: TRBJ2-1; CDR3 protein: ASSLGGTEQF
V gene: TRBV14; clone size: few; J gene: TRBJ1-3; CDR3 protein: ASSPGQGHTIY
V gene: TRBV6-2/TRBV6-3; clone size: NA; J gene: TRBJ1-5; CDR3 protein: ASSGYRVANQPQH
V gene: TRBV7-2; clone size: NA; J gene: TRBJ1-1; CDR3 protein: ASSQSMTTEAF
V gene: TRBV5-1; clone size: NA; J gene: TRBJ2-5; CDR3 protein: ASSLDPGGETQY
V gene: TRBV24-1; clone size: few; J gene: TRBJ2-1; CDR3 protein: ATSDHRTGHYNEQF
V gene: TRBV20-1; clone size: NA; J gene: TRBJ2-1; CDR3 protein: SASIYSLAHEQF
V gene: TRBV7-2; clone size: NA; J gene: TRBJ2-7; CDR3 protein: ASSLVGGSGEQY
V gene: TRBV16; clone size: NA; J gene: TRBJ1-1; CDR3 protein: ASSPGGRANTEAF
V gene: TRBV19; clone size: NA; J gene: TRBJ2-1; CDR3 protein: ASSNINEQF
V gene: TRBV7-9; clone size: few; J gene: TRBJ2-2; CDR3 protein: ASSLRHRAGNTGELF
V gene: TRBV3-1; clone size: NA; J gene: TRBJ1-6; CDR3 protein: ASSQGQGSSYNSPLH
V gene: TRBV29-1; clone size: NA; J gene: TRBJ2-7; CDR3 protein: SVEEGGGRYEQY
V gene: TRBV27; clone size: NA; J gene: TRBJ1-3; CDR3 protein: ASSSSRGQLSGNTIY
V gene: TRBV19; clone size: NA; J gene: TRBJ1-1; CDR3 protein: ASASGGPNTEAF
V gene: TRBV20-1; clone size: NA; J gene: TRBJ1-5; CDR3 protein: SARTGFVHQPQH
V gene: TRBV7-3; clone size: few; J gene: TRBJ2-2; CDR3 protein: ASSPRTQNTGELF
V gene: TRBV29-1; clone size: NA; J gene: TRBJ2-1; CDR3 protein: SVERVSQSSYNEQF
V gene: TRBV4-3; clone size: NA; J gene: TRBJ2-7; CDR3 protein: ASTSDEQY
V gene: TRBV14; clone size: few; J gene: TRBJ2-1; CDR3 protein: ASSPPGYNEQF
V gene: TRBV12-3/TRBV12-4; clone size: NA; J gene: TRBJ2-7; CDR3 protein: ASSTNRYEQY
V gene: TRBV7-2; clone size: NA; J gene: TRBJ1-2; CDR3 protein: ASSLVSGFGALGGYT
V gene: TRBV18; clone size: NA; J gene: TRBJ2-7; CDR3 protein: ASSPPLQGFSYEQY
V gene: TRBV28; clone size: many; J gene: TRBJ1-5; CDR3 protein: ASSSPPGQGGL
V gene: TRBV12-3/TRBV12-4; clone size: few; J gene: TRBJ1-2; CDR3 protein: ASCQREEYGYT
V gene: TRBV14; clone size: NA; J gene: TRBJ1-3; CDR3 protein: ASSQGGRRDTIY